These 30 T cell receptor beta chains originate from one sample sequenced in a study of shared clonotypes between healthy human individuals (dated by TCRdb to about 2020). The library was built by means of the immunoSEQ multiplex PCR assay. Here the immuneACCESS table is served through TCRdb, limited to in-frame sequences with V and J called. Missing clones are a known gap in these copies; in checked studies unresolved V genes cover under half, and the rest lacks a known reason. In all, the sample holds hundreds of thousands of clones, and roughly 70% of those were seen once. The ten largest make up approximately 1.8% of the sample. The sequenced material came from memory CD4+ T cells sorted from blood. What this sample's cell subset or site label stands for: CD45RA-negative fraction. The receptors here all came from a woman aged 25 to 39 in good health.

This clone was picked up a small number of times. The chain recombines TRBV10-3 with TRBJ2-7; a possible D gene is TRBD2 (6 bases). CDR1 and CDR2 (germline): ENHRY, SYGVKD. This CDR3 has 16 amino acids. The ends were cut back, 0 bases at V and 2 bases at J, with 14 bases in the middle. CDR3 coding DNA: TGTGCCATCAGTGAGTCGGGCCGGGGGAGGCCCTACGAGCAGTACTTC. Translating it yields CAISESGRGRPYEQYF.

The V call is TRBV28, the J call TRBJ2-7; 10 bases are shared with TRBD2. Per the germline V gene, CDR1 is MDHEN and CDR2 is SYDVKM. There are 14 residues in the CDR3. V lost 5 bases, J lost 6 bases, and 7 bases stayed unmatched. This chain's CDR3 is CASSGAGGVREQYF. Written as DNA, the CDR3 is TGTGCCAGCAGTGGAGCGGGAGGGGTTCGCGAGCAGTACTTC.

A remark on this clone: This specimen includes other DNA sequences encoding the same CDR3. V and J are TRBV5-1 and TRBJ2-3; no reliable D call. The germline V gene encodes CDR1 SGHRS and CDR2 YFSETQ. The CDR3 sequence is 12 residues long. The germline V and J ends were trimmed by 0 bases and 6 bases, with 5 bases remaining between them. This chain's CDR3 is CASSLDRDTQYF. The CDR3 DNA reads TGCGCCAGCAGCTTGGATCGGGATACGCAGTATTTT.

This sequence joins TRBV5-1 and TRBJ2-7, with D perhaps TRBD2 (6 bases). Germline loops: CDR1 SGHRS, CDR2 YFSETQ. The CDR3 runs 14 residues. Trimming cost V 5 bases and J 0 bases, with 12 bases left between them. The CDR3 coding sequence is TGCGCCAGCAGGGCGGGGCCGGGCTCCTACGAGCAGTACTTC. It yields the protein CASRAGPGSYEQYF.

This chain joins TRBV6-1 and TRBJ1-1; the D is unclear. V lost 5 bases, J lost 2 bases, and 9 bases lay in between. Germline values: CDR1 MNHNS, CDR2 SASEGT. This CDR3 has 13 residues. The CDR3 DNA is TGTGCCAGCAGTCCTCCAGAAAACACTGAAGCTTTCTTT. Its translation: CASSPPENTEAFF.

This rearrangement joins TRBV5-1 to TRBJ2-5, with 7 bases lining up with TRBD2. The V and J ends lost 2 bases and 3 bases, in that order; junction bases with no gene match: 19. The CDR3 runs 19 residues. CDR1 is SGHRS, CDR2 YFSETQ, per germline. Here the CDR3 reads CASSFTVGRLGGTKETQYF. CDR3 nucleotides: TGCGCCAGCAGCTTTACGGTCGGGAGGCTTGGGGGTACTAAAGAGACCCAGTACTTC.

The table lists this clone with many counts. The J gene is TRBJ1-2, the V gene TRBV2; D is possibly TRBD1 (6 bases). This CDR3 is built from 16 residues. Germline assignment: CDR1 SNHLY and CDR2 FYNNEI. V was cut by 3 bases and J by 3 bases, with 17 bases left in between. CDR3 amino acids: CASSDLRGSKDYGYTF. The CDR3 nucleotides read TGTGCCAGCAGTGACCTTAGGGGGTCCAAGGACTATGGCTACACCTTC. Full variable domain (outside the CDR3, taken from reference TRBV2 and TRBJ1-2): EPEVTQTPSHQVTQMGQEVILRCVPISNHLYFYWYRQILGQKVEFLVSFYNNEISEKSEIFDDQFSVERPDGSNFTLKIRSTKLEDSAMYFCASSDLRGSKDYGYTFGSGTRLTVV.

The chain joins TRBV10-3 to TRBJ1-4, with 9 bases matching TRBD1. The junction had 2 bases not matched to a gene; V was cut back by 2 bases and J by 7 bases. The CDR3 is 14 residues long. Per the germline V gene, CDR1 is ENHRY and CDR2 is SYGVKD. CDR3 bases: TGTGCCATCAGTGAGACAGGGGGCTCTGAAAAACTGTTTTTT. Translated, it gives CAISETGGSEKLFF.

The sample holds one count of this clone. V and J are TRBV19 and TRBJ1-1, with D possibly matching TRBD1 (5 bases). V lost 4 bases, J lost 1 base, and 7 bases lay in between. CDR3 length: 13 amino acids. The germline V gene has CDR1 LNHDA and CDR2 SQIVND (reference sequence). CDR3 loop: CASSKGANTEAFF. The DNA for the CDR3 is TGTGCCAGTAGTAAAGGGGCGAACACTGAAGCTTTCTTT. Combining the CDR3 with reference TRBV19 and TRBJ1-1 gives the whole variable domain DGGITQSPKYLFRKEGQNVTLSCEQNLNHDAMYWYRQDPGQGLRLIYYSQIVNDFQKGDIAEGYSVSREKKESFPLTVTSAQKNPTAFYLCASSKGANTEAFFGQGTRLTVV.

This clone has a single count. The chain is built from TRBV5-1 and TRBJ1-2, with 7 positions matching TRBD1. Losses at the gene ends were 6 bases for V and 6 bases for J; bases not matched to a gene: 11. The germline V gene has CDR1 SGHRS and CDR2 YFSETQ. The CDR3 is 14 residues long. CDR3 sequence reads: CASKLDGTANGYTF. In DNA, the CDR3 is TGCGCCAGCAAATTAGACGGGACAGCGAATGGCTACACCTTC.

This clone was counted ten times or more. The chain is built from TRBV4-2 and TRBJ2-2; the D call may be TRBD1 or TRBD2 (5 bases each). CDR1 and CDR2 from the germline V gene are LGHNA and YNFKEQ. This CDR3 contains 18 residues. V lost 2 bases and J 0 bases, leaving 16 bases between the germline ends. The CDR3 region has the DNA TGTGCCAGCAGCCAAAGGGCACCGGGACCAACGAACACCGGGGAGCTGTTTTTT. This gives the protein CASSQRAPGPTNTGELFF.

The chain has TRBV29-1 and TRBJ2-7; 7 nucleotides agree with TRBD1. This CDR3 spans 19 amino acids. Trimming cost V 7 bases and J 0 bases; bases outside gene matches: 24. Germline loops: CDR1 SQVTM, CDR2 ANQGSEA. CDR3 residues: CSANPGRDSVYSSSYEQYF. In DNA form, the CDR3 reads TGCAGCGCAAACCCTGGTAGGGACAGTGTTTACTCTTCCTCCTACGAGCAGTACTTC.

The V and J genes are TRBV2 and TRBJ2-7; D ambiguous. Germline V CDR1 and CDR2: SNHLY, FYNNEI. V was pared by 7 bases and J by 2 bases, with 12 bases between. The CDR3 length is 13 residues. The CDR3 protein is CASKPAVAYEQYF. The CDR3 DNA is TGTGCCAGCAAACCTGCGGTAGCCTACGAGCAGTACTTC.

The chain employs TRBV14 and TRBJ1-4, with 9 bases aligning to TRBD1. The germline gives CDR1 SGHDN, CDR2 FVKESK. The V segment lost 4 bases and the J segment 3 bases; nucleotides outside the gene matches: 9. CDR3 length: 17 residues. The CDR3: CASSPWTGAPANEKLFF. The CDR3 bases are TGTGCCAGCAGCCCGTGGACAGGGGCTCCGGCTAATGAAAAACTGTTTTTT.

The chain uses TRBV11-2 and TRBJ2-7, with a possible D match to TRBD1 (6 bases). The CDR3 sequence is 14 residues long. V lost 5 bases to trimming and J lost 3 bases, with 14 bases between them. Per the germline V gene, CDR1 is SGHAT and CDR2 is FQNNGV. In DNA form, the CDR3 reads TGTGCCAGCAGCCCCTACCGACAGGTCTACGAGCAGTACTTC. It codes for CASSPYRQVYEQYF.

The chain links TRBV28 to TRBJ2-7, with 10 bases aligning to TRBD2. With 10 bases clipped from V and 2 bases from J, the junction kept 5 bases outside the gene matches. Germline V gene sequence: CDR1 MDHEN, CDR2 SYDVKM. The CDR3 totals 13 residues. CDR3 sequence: CATSSGSTYEQYF. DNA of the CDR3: TGTGCCACCTCTAGCGGGAGTACCTACGAGCAGTACTTC.

Written as DNA, the CDR3 is TGTGCCAGCAGCGCCGAGGGGAGCTCTGGAAACACCATATATTTT. It encodes CASSAEGSSGNTIYF. This sequence joins TRBV9 and TRBJ1-3; D perhaps matches TRBD1 (5 bases). CDR1 and CDR2 from the germline V gene are SGDLS and YYNGEE. The V end was cut by 3 bases, the J end by 0 bases, with 10 bases between. The CDR3 covers 15 residues.

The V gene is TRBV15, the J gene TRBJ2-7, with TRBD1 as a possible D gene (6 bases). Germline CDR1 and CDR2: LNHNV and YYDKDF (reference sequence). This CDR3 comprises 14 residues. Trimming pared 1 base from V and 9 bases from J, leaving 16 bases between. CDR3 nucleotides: TGTGCCACCAGCAGAGCGGGACAAGGCGGGCGGCAGTACTTC. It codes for CATSRAGQGGRQYF.

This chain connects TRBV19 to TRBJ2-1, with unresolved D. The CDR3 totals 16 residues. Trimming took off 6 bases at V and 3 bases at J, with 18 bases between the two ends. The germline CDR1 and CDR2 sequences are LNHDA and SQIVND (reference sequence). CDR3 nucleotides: TGTGCCAGTAGGAGGTCCTTTGGCGCGGTCTACAATGAGCAGTTCTTC. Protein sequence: CASRRSFGAVYNEQFF. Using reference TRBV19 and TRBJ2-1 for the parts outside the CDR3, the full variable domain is DGGITQSPKYLFRKEGQNVTLSCEQNLNHDAMYWYRQDPGQGLRLIYYSQIVNDFQKGDIAEGYSVSREKKESFPLTVTSAQKNPTAFYLCASRRSFGAVYNEQFFGPGTRLTVL.

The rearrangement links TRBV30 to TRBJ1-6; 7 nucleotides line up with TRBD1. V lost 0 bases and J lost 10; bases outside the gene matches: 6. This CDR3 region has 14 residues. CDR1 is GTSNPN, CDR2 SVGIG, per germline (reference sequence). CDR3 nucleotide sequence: TGTGCCTGGAGTGTAAGGGGGCAGGGCTCACCCCTCCACTTT. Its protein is CAWSVRGQGSPLHF.

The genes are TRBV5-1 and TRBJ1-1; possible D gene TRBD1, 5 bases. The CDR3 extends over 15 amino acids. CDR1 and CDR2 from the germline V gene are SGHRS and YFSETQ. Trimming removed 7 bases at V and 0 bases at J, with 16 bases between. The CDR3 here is CASARGPGMNTEAFF. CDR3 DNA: TGCGCCAGCGCCAGAGGTCCAGGGATGAACACTGAAGCTTTCTTT.

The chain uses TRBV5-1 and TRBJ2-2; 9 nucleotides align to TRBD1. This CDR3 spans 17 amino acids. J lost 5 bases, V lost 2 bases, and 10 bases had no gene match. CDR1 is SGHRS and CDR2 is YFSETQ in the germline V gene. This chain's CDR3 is CASSFASGTGKTGELFF. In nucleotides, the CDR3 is TGCGCCAGCAGCTTTGCCTCGGGGACAGGGAAAACCGGGGAGCTGTTTTTT.

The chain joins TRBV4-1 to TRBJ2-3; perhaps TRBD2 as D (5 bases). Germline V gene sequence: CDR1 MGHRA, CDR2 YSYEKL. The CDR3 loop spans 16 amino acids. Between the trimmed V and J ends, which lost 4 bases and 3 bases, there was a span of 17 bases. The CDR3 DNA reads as TGCGCCAGCAGCCTTTCAACCCTGGGAGAAACAGATACGCAGTATTTT. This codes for CASSLSTLGETDTQYF.

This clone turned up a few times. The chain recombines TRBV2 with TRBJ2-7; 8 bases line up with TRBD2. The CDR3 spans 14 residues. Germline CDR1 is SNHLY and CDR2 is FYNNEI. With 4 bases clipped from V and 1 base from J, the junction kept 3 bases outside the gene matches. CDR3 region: CASSVSGSSYEQYF. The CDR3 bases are TGTGCCAGCAGTGTGAGCGGGAGTTCCTACGAGCAGTACTTC. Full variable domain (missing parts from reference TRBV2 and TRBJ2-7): EPEVTQTPSHQVTQMGQEVILRCVPISNHLYFYWYRQILGQKVEFLVSFYNNEISEKSEIFDDQFSVERPDGSNFTLKIRSTKLEDSAMYFCASSVSGSSYEQYFGPGTRLTVT.

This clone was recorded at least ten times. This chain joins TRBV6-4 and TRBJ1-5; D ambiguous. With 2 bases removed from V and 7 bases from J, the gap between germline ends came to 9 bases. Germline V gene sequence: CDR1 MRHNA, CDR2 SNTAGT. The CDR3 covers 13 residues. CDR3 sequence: CASSDALGQPQHF. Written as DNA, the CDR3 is TGTGCCAGCAGTGACGCACTCGGGCAGCCCCAGCATTTT.

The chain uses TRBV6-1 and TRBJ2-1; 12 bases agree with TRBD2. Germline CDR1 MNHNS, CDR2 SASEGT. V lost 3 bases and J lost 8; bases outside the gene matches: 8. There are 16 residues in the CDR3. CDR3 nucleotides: TGTGCCAGCAGTGACCGACTAGCGGGAGCTTACCATGAGCAGTTCTTC. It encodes CASSDRLAGAYHEQFF.

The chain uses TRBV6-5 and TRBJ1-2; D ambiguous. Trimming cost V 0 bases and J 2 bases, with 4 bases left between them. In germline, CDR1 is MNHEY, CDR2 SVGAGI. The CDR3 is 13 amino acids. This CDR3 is CASSYSPNYGYTF. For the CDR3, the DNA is TGTGCCAGCAGTTACTCACCAAACTATGGCTACACCTTC.

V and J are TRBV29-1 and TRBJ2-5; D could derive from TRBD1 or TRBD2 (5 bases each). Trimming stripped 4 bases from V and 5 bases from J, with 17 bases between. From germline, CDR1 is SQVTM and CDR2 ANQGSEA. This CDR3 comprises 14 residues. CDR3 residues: CSVGRDPGGETQYF. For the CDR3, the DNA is TGCAGCGTTGGCCGGGACCCCGGTGGGGAGACCCAGTACTTC.

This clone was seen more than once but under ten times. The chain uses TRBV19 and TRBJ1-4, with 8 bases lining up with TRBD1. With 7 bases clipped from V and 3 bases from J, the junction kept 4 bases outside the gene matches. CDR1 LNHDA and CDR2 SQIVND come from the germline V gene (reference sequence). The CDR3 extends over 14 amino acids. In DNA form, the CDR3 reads TGTGCCAGTACCCCGGGACAGGCTAATGAAAAACTGTTTTTT. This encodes CASTPGQANEKLFF.

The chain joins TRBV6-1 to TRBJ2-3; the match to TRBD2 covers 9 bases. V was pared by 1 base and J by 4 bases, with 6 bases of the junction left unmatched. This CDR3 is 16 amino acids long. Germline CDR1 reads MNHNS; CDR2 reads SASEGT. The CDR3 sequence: CASSEEASGTADTQYF. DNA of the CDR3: TGTGCCAGCAGTGAAGAGGCTAGCGGGACGGCAGATACGCAGTATTTT.